These 21 T cell receptor beta chains were all obtained from the same sample, sequenced in a study of OX40 agonist ivuxolimab in advanced cancers. Assay: immunoSEQ multiplex PCR; the TCRdb copy retains only in-frame clones and omits some. The top ten hold roughly 2.6% of the sample, which has some 100,000 clones, roughly 92% seen once. The input for sequencing was CD4+ or CD8+ T cells sorted from blood, taken in a trial of the OX40 agonist ivuxolimab. These receptors all stem from an adult with an advanced solid tumor such as melanoma, head and neck, liver or kidney cancer.

J is TRBJ1-2 and V is TRBV6-1; 8 bases line up with TRBD1. Germline V gene lookup returns CDR1 MNHNS and CDR2 SASEGT. Unmatched junction bases numbered 6, after V lost 4 bases and J lost 5 bases. The length of the CDR3 is 14 residues. CDR3 sequence (DNA): TGTGCCAGCAGTGGACAGGGGAGGGGTTATGGCTACACCTTC. This encodes CASSGQGRGYGYTF.

The CDR3 sequence: CSARDGYEQFF. DNA for the CDR3: TGCAGTGCTAGAGATGGGTATGAGCAGTTCTTC. The V and J genes are TRBV20-1 and TRBJ2-1; no reliable D call. The CDR3 is 11 residues long. Germline values: CDR1 DFQATT, CDR2 SNEGSKA (reference sequence). The V gene lost 0 bases and the J gene lost 8 bases, with 5 bases spanning the gap.

The sample holds one count of this clone. V is TRBV19 and J is TRBJ1-4; 10 bases align to TRBD1. Germline assignment: CDR1 LNHDA and CDR2 SQIVND (reference sequence). The J segment lost 8 bases and the V segment lost 5 bases, leaving 8 bases of the junction unmatched. The length of the CDR3 is 15 residues. CDR3 nucleotide sequence: TGTGCCAGTAGTTCCCGGACAGGGGGAGAGGAAAAACTGTTTTTT. This translates into CASSSRTGGEEKLFF.

V gene TRBV20-1 combines with J gene TRBJ2-7; 7 nucleotides line up with TRBD2. Germline CDR1 and CDR2: DFQATT and SNEGSKA (reference sequence). The CDR3 consists of 11 residues. With V trimmed by 5 bases and J by 3 bases, 1 base remained unmatched. CDR3 region: CSAPGGYEQYF. The CDR3 bases are TGCAGTGCTCCGGGGGGCTACGAGCAGTACTTC.

V and J are TRBV7-3 and TRBJ2-5; D tentatively fits TRBD1 or TRBD2 (5 bases each). Deletions cut 1 base from V and 5 bases from J, with 11 bases between. The CDR3 contains 14 residues. CDR1 is SGHTA, CDR2 FQGTGA, per germline. The CDR3 DNA is TGTGCCAGCAGCTTAAATGGGGGTAGCGAGACCCAGTACTTC. As protein: CASSLNGGSETQYF. Based on the CDR3 plus reference TRBV7-3 and TRBJ2-5, the full variable domain is GAGVSQTPSNKVTEKGKYVELRCDPISGHTALYWYRQSLGQGPEFLIYFQGTGAADDSGLPNDRFFAVRPEGSVSTLKIQRTERGDSAVYLCASSLNGGSETQYFGPGTRLLVL.

The V call is TRBV4-1, the J call TRBJ2-7; a possible D gene is TRBD2 (5 bases). The CDR3 runs to 16 residues. The V and J ends lost 2 bases and 3 bases respectively, with 17 bases between them. Germline lookup yields CDR1 MGHRA and CDR2 YSYEKL. The CDR3 nucleotides are TGCGCCAGCAGCCAATATCCTAGCCCGGGTAACTACGAGCAGTACTTC. Its translation: CASSQYPSPGNYEQYF.

CDR3 sequence: CASSPSGDFTGELFF. The CDR3 DNA sequence: TGTGCCAGCAGCCCTTCGGGGGACTTCACCGGGGAGCTGTTTTTT. The chain couples TRBV13 to TRBJ2-2; the D gene is possibly TRBD2 (6 bases). Looked up from germline, CDR1 is PRHDT and CDR2 is FYEKMQ (reference sequence). The CDR3 consists of 15 residues. Trimming left V 5 bases short and J 4 bases short, with 14 bases between.

This clone was counted a single time. The gene calls are TRBV27 and TRBJ2-7, with D perhaps matching TRBD2 (6 bases). The germline gives CDR1 MNHEY, CDR2 SMNVEV (reference sequence). This CDR3 has 15 amino acids. Trimming cost V 3 bases and J 3 bases, with 15 bases left between them. The CDR3 loop is CASSFGSSAFYEQYF. The CDR3 DNA reads TGTGCCAGCAGTTTCGGGTCTAGCGCATTCTACGAGCAGTACTTC.

The chain employs TRBV4-3 and TRBJ1-5; D gene ambiguous. Germline CDR1 and CDR2: LGHNA and YSLEER. V dropped 1 base and J dropped 2 bases, with 12 bases sitting between them. CDR3 length: 16 amino acids. The CDR3 reads CASSQVGTTGNQPQHF. The CDR3 DNA follows: TGCGCCAGCAGCCAAGTAGGAACCACGGGCAATCAGCCCCAGCATTTT.

J is TRBJ2-1 and V is TRBV5-1; D tentatively reads TRBD1 or TRBD2 (5 bases each). Trimming took off 0 bases at V and 4 bases at J, with 8 bases between the two ends. The CDR3 length is 14 residues. Looked up from germline, CDR1 is SGHRS and CDR2 is YFSETQ. CDR3 region: CASSLDWGYNEQFF. The CDR3 DNA follows: TGCGCCAGCAGCTTGGACTGGGGGTACAATGAGCAGTTCTTC.

V usage is TRBV7-9 and J usage is TRBJ1-1; no clear D gene. Germline CDR1 SEHNR, CDR2 FQNEAQ (reference sequence). Trimming removed 3 bases from V and 6 bases from J, with 5 bases in between. The length of the CDR3 is 11 residues. Here the CDR3 reads CASSFEPEAFF. The CDR3 nucleotides are TGTGCCAGCAGCTTCGAGCCTGAAGCTTTCTTT.

The chain employs TRBV5-6 and TRBJ2-7; tentatively, D is TRBD1 or TRBD2 (5 bases each). Deletions cut 2 bases from V and 5 bases from J, with 14 bases between. Germline CDR1 reads SGHDT; CDR2 reads YYEEEE. The CDR3 is 14 amino acids. The CDR3 nucleotides are TGTGCCAGCAGCTTCGGGACGCCCCCCCACGAGCAGTACTTC. Residues: CASSFGTPPHEQYF.

The chain combines TRBV27 with TRBJ2-3; D might be TRBD2 (5 bases). V dropped 4 bases and J dropped 3 bases, with 23 bases sitting between them. CDR1 is MNHEY and CDR2 is SMNVEV in the germline V gene (reference sequence). The CDR3 is made up of 18 amino acids. Here the CDR3 reads CASSSHGPGGPLTDTQYF. CDR3 nucleotide sequence: TGTGCCAGCAGTTCCCATGGACCGGGCGGGCCTCTGACAGATACGCAGTATTTT.

This clone was seen only once. V usage is TRBV5-8 and J usage is TRBJ2-7; 10 bases align to TRBD2. V lost 0 bases and J lost 2; bases outside the gene matches: 5. The germline gives CDR1 SGHTS, CDR2 YDEGEE. CDR3 length equals 16 residues. CDR3 residues: CASSLAGTSETYEQYF. The CDR3 DNA is TGTGCCAGCAGCTTGGCCGGGACTAGCGAGACCTACGAGCAGTACTTC.

The chain is built from TRBV19 and TRBJ2-7; D is ambiguous. Germline CDR1 is LNHDA and CDR2 is SQIVND (reference sequence). The CDR3 has 11 residues. V was trimmed by 5 bases and J by 0 bases, leaving 2 bases between them. The CDR3 nucleotides read TGTGCCAGTAGTGCCTCCTACGAGCAGTACTTC. It is translated as CASSASYEQYF.

The rearrangement joins TRBV15 to TRBJ2-5; tentative D call: TRBD2 (5 bases). Germline CDR1 LNHNV, CDR2 YYDKDF (reference sequence). V lost 4 bases and J lost 4, with 16 bases in between. The length of the CDR3 is 15 residues. DNA for the CDR3: TGTGCCACCAGCACCAAATGGAGCCGGGGAGAGACCCAGTACTTC. This encodes CATSTKWSRGETQYF.

The CDR3 region has the DNA TGCGCCAGCAGTGAGTCCGACAGGGGGCTAGAAAAACTGTTTTTT. Its protein product is CASSESDRGLEKLFF. The chain uses TRBV10-2 and TRBJ1-4, with 10 nucleotides matching TRBD1. CDR3 size: 15 residues. V lost 0 bases to trimming and J lost 8 bases; unmatched junction nucleotides: 3. Germline V lookup: CDR1 WSHSY, CDR2 SAAADI.

CDR3: CASSLRDRAGYQPQHF. The DNA of the CDR3 is TGCGCCAGCAGCCTGAGAGACAGGGCAGGTTACCAGCCCCAGCATTTT. The chain joins TRBV4-1 to TRBJ1-5; 7 positions agree with TRBD1. CDR3 length equals 16 residues. The V segment lost 4 bases and the J segment 7 bases; nucleotides outside the gene matches: 13. Germline V gives CDR1 MGHRA, CDR2 YSYEKL.

Of note for this clone: An end of the junction differs from the germline gene, which may be a read error. This chain connects TRBV7-2 to TRBJ2-7; 7 nucleotides align to TRBD1. Germline V gene sequence: CDR1 SGHTA, CDR2 FQGNSA. This CDR3 is built from 14 residues. The CDR3 DNA is TGTGCCAGCAGCGTAGCATTGACAGGGTACGAGCAGTACTTC. This encodes CASSVALTGYEQYF.

V usage is TRBV12-5 and J usage is TRBJ2-7, with a possible D match to TRBD1 (5 bases). The germline CDR1 and CDR2 sequences are LGHNT and FRNRAP. This CDR3 contains 20 residues. The germline V and J ends were trimmed by 4 bases and 0 bases, with 28 bases remaining between them. CDR3 protein: CASGYPHTYPRTQSSYEQYF. CDR3 coding DNA: TGTGCTAGTGGTTACCCCCATACATACCCACGGACACAGAGCTCCTACGAGCAGTACTTC.

This chain uses TRBV7-6 with TRBJ2-1, with a tentative D call TRBD2 (6 bases). The CDR3 has 20 amino acids. CDR1 and CDR2 from the germline V gene are SGHVS and FNYEAQ. Trimming cost V 1 base and J 2 bases, with 24 bases left between them. CDR3 region: CASSLVHGSEGPRAYNEQFF. The CDR3 region has the DNA TGTGCCAGCAGCTTAGTCCACGGGAGTGAGGGCCCCAGAGCCTACAATGAGCAGTTCTTC.